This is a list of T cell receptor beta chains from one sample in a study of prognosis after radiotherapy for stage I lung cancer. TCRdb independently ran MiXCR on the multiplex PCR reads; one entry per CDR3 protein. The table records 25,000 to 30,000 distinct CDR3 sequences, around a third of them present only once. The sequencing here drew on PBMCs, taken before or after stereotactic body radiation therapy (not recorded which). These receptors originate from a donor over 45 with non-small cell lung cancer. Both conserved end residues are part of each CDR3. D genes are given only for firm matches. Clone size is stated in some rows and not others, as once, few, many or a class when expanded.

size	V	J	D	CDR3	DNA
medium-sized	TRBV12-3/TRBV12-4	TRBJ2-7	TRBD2	CASRPSGGAYEQYF	TGTGCCAGCAGACCTAGCGGGGGGGCCTACGAGCAGTACTTC
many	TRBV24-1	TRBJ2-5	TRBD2	CATSDPSGYKETQYF	TGTGCCACCAGTGACCCTAGCGGGTATAAAGAGACCCAGTACTTC
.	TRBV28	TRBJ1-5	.	CASSLWGSNPPQHF	TGTGCCAGCAGTTTATGGGGTAGCAATCCTCCCCAGCATTTT
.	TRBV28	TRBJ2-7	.	CASRPPRGYSSYEQSF	TGTGCCAGCAGGCCACCTCGGGGGTACAGCTCCTACGAGCAGTCCTTC
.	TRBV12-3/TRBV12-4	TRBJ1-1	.	CASSTPRGRGIPEAFF	TGTGCCAGCAGTACACCCCGGGGGAGGGGCATCCCTGAAGCTTTCTTT
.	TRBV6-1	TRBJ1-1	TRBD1	CASSTGQMNTEAFF	TGTGCCAGCAGCACGGGACAGATGAACACTGAAGCTTTCTTT
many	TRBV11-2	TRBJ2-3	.	CASSLAGAPTDTQYF	TGTGCCAGCAGCTTAGCGGGGGCCCCCACAGATACGCAGTATTTT
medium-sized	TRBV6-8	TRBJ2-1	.	CASVGVSYNEQFF	TGTGCCAGTGTAGGGGTCTCCTACAATGAGCAGTTCTTC
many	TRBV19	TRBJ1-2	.	CASSIDGASLNYGYTF	TGTGCCAGTAGTATAGATGGGGCCAGTCTTAACTATGGCTACACCTTC
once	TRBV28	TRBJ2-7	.	CVSGHGSVYEQYF	TGTGTCAGCGGCCACGGCTCGGTTTACGAGCAGTACTTC
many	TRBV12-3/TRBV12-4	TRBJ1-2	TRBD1	CASRLGQGYGYTF	TGTGCCAGCAGACTTGGACAGGGCTATGGCTACACCTTC
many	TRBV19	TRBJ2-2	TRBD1	CASKGTGSGGELFF	TGTGCCAGCAAGGGGACAGGGAGCGGCGGGGAGCTGTTTTTT
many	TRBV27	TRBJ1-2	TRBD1	CASGLDRGLNGYTF	TGTGCCAGCGGGCTCGACAGGGGGCTAAATGGCTACACCTTC
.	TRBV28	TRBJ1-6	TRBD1	CASMGDRELSPLHF	TGTGCCAGCATGGGTGACAGGGAATTGTCACCCCTCCACTTT